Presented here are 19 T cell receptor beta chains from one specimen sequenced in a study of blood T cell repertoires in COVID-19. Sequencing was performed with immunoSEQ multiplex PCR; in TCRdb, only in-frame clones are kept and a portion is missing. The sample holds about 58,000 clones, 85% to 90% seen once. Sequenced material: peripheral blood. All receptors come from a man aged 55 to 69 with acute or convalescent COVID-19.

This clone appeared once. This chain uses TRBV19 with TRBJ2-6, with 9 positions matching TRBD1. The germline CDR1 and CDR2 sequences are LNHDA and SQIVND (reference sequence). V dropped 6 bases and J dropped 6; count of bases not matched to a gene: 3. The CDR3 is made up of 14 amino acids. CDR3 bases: TGTGCCAGTAGCCGGGACAGGGCGGCCAACGTCCTGACTTTC. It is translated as CASSRDRAANVLTF. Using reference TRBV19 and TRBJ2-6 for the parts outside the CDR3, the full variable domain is DGGITQSPKYLFRKEGQNVTLSCEQNLNHDAMYWYRQDPGQGLRLIYYSQIVNDFQKGDIAEGYSVSREKKESFPLTVTSAQKNPTAFYLCASSRDRAANVLTFGAGSRLTVL.

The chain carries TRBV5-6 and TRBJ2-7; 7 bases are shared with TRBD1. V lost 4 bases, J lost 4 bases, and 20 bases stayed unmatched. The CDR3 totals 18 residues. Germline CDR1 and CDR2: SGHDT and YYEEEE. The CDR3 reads CASSGTGTDKFLEYEQYF. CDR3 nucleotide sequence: TGTGCCAGCAGCGGAACCGGGACAGATAAATTTTTGGAGTACGAGCAGTACTTC.

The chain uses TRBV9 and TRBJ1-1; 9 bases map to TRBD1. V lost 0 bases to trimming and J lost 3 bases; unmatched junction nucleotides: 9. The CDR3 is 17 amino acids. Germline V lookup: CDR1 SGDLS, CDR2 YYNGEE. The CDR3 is CASSVAGTGGSDTEAFF. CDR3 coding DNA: TGTGCCAGCAGCGTAGCTGGAACAGGGGGCAGCGACACTGAAGCTTTCTTT.

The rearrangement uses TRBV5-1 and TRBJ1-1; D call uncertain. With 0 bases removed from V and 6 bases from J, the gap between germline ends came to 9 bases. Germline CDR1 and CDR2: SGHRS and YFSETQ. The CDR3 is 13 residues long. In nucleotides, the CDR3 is TGCGCCAGCAGCTTGGGTGCTCTACCTGAAGCTTTCTTT. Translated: CASSLGALPEAFF.

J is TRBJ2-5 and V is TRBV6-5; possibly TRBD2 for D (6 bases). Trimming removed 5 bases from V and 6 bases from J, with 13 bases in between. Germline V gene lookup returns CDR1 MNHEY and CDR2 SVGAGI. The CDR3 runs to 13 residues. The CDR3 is CASSRGEVKTQYF. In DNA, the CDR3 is TGTGCCAGCAGTCGTGGGGAGGTCAAGACCCAGTACTTC.

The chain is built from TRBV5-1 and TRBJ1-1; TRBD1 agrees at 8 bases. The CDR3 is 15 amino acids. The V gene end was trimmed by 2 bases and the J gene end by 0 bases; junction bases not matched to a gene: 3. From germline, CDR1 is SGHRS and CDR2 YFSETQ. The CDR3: CASSLQGELNTEAFF. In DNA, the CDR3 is TGCGCCAGCAGCTTACAGGGGGAATTGAACACTGAAGCTTTCTTT.

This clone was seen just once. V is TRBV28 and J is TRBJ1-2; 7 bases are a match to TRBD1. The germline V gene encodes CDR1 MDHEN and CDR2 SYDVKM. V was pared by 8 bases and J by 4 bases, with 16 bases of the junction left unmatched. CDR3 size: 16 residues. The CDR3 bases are TGTGCCAGCCTTACAACGATGGGGCAGGGGGGCTATGGCTACACCTTC. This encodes CASLTTMGQGGYGYTF.

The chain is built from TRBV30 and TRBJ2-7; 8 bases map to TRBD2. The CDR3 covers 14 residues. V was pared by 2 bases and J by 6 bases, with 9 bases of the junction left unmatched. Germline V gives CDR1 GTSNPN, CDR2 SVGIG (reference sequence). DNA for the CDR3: TGTGCCTGGAGTAAAGCGGGAGTAAGCCTCGAGCAGTACTTC. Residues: CAWSKAGVSLEQYF.

In nucleotides, the CDR3 is TGTGCCAGCAGTTACTCAGGGGTGAGAGCTGAAAAACTGTTTTTT. Protein: CASSYSGVRAEKLFF. The chain combines TRBV6-5 with TRBJ1-4; tentative D call: TRBD1 (5 bases). V lost 0 bases to trimming and J lost 7 bases, with 12 bases between them. Germline CDR1 MNHEY, CDR2 SVGAGI. CDR3 length: 15 residues.

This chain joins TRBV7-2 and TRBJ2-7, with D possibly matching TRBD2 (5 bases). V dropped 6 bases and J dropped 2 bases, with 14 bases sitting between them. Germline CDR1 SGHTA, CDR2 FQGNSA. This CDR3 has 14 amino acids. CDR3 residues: CASRRAEAPYEQYF. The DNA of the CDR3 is TGTGCCAGCAGGAGGGCGGAAGCCCCCTACGAGCAGTACTTC.

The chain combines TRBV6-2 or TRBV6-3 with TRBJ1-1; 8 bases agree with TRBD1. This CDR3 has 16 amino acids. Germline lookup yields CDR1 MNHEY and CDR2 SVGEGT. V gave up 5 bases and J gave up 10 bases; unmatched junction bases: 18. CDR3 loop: CASSGGVGRGLGGAFF. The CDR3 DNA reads TGTGCCAGCAGTGGGGGAGTTGGCAGGGGGCTTGGAGGAGCTTTCTTT.

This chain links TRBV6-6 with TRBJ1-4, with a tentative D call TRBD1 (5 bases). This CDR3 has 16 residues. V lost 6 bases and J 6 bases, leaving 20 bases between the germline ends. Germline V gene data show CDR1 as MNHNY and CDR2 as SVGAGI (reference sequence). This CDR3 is CASRKDPGKIDEKLFF. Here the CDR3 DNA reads TGTGCCAGCAGAAAAGACCCAGGGAAGATTGATGAAAAACTGTTTTTT.

CDR3 loop: CASSRQGGKDEQYF. In DNA, the CDR3 is TGTGCCAGCAGCCGCCAAGGGGGTAAGGACGAGCAGTACTTC. The chain joins TRBV5-4 to TRBJ2-7, with D perhaps matching TRBD1 (6 bases). The V gene lost 4 bases and the J gene lost 5 bases, with 16 bases spanning the gap. Germline values: CDR1 SGHNT, CDR2 YYREEE (reference sequence). The CDR3 extends over 14 amino acids.

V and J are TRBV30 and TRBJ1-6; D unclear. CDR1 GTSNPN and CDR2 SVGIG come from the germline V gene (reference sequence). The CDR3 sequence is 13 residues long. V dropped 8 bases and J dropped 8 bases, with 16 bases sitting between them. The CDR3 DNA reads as TGTGCCGGTAGACACCTCGGGGATTCACCCCTCCACTTT. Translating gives CAGRHLGDSPLHF.

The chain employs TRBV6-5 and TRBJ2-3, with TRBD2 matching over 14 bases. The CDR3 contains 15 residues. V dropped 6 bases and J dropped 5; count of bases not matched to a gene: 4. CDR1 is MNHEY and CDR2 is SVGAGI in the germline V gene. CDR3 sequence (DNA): TGTGCCAGCAGACCCGGACTAGCGGGAGGAGATACGCAGTATTTT. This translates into CASRPGLAGGDTQYF.

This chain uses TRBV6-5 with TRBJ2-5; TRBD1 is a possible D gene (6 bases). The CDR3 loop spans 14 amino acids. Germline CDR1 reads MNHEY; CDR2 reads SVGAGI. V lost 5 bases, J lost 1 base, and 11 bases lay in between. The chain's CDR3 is CASSRRGFQETQYF. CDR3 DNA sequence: TGTGCCAGCAGTCGCAGGGGCTTCCAAGAGACCCAGTACTTC.

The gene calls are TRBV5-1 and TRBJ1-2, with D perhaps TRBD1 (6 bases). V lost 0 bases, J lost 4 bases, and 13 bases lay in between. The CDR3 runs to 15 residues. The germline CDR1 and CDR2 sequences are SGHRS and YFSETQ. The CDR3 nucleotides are TGCGCCAGCAGCTTGGGTACAGGGTCGGGCTATGGCTACACCTTC. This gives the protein CASSLGTGSGYGYTF.

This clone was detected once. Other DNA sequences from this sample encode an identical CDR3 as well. This chain's CDR3 is CASSLGPTSYGYTF. The CDR3 nucleotides read TGTGCCAGCAGCTTGGGGCCGACTTCTTATGGCTACACCTTC. The V call is TRBV5-6, the J call TRBJ1-2; D call uncertain. From germline, CDR1 is SGHDT and CDR2 YYEEEE. This CDR3 is 14 amino acids long. V dropped 0 bases and J dropped 5 bases, with 11 bases sitting between them.

The CDR3 region has the DNA TGCAGCGTTGGAACAGGGTCAGACACCATATATTTT. Amino acids: CSVGTGSDTIYF. The rearrangement links TRBV29-1 to TRBJ1-3; D may be TRBD1 (6 bases). Trimming stripped 4 bases from V and 8 bases from J, with 12 bases between. Germline V CDR1 and CDR2: SQVTM, ANQGSEA. This CDR3 is built from 12 residues.